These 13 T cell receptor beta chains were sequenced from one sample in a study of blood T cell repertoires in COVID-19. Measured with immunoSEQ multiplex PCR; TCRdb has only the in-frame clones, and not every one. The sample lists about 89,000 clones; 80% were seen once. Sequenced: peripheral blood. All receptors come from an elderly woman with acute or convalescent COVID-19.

CDR3 nucleotides: TGTGCCAGCAGCTTATCCCGGGGGGGGAACACCGGGGAGCTGTTTTTT. Its translation is CASSLSRGGNTGELFF. The V gene is TRBV7-6, the J gene TRBJ2-2, with TRBD2 matching over 8 bases. In germline, CDR1 is SGHVS, CDR2 FNYEAQ. V was pared by 2 bases and J by 1 base, with 3 bases of the junction left unmatched. This CDR3 has 16 amino acids.

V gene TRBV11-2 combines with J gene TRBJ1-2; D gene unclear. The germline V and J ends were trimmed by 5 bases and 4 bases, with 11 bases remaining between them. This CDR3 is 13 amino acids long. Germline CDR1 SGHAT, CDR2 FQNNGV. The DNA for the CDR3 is TGTGCCAGCAGCCAGTTCCGAGGCTATGGCTACACCTTC. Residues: CASSQFRGYGYTF.

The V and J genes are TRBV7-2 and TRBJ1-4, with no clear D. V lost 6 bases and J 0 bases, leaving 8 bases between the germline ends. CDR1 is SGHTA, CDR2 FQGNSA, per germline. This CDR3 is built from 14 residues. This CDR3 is CASRNSATNEKLFF. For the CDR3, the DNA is TGTGCCAGCAGAAACAGTGCAACTAATGAAAAACTGTTTTTT.

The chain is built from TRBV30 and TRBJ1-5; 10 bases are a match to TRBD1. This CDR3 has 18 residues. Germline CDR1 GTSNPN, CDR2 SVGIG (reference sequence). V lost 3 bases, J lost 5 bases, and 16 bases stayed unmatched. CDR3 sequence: CAWSKLRPLGTGDQPQHF. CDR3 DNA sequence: TGTGCCTGGAGCAAACTGCGCCCCCTTGGGACAGGGGATCAGCCCCAGCATTTT.

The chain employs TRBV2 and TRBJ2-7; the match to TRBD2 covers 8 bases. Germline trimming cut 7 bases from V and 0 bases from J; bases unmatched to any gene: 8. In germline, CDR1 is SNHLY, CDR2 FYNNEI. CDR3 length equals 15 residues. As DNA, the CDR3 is TGTGCCAGCACCCTCCGGGAGGGATACTCCTACGAGCAGTACTTC. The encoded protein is CASTLREGYSYEQYF. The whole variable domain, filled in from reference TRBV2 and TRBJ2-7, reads EPEVTQTPSHQVTQMGQEVILRCVPISNHLYFYWYRQILGQKVEFLVSFYNNEISEKSEIFDDQFSVERPDGSNFTLKIRSTKLEDSAMYFCASTLREGYSYEQYFGPGTRLTVT.

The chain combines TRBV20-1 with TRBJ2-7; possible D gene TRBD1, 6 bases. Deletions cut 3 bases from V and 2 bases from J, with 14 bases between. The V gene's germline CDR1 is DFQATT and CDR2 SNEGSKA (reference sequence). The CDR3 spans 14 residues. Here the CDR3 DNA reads TGCAGTGCTAGTGGTGGGACACCTACCTACGAGCAGTACTTC. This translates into CSASGGTPTYEQYF.

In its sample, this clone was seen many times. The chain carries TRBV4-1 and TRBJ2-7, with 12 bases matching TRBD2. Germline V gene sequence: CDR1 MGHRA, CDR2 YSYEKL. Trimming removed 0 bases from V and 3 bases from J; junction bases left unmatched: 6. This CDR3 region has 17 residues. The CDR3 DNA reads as TGCGCCAGCAGCCAAGATTCGACTAGCGGGAGAATCTACGAGCAGTACTTC. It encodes CASSQDSTSGRIYEQYF.

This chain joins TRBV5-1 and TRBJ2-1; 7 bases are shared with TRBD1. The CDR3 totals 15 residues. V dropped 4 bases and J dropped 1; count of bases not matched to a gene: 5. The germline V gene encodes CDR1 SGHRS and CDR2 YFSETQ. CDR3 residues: CASSGGQTSYNEQFF. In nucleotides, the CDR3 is TGCGCCAGCAGCGGGGGACAGACGTCCTACAATGAGCAGTTCTTC.

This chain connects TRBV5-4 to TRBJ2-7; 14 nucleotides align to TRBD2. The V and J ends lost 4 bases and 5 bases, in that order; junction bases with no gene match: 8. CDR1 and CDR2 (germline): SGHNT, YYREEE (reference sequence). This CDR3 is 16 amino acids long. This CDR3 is CASSIPGLAGVDEQYF. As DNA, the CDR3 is TGTGCCAGCAGCATACCGGGACTAGCGGGAGTCGACGAGCAGTACTTC.

The CDR3 DNA is TGCAGCGCTGGACTAGCGGGGGGGCGTAGCTCCTACAATGAGCAGTTCTTC. This translates into CSAGLAGGRSSYNEQFF. The chain employs TRBV29-1 and TRBJ2-1; 15 positions agree with TRBD2. The trim removed 7 bases at V and 0 bases at J, leaving 7 bases unmatched. The CDR3 runs 17 residues. Germline-derived CDR1 and CDR2 are SQVTM and ANQGSEA.

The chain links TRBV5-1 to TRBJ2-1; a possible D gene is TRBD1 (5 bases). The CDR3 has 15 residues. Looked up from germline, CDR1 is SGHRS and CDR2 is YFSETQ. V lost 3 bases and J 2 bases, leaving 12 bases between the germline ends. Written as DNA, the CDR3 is TGCGCCAGCAGCTACCAGGACACAACCTACAATGAGCAGTTCTTC. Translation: CASSYQDTTYNEQFF. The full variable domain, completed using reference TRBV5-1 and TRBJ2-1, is KAGVTQTPRYLIKTRGQQVTLSCSPISGHRSVSWYQQTPGQGLQFLFEYFSETQRNKGNFPGRFSGRQFSNSRSEMNVSTLELGDSALYLCASSYQDTTYNEQFFGPGTRLTVL.

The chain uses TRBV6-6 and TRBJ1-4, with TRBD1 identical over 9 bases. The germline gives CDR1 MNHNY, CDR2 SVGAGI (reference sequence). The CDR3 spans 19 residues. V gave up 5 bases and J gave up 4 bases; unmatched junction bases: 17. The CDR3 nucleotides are TGTGCCAGCAGTCCGTTAAACAGGGGGCGCGCCCCTCGTAATGAAAAACTGTTTTTT. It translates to CASSPLNRGRAPRNEKLFF.

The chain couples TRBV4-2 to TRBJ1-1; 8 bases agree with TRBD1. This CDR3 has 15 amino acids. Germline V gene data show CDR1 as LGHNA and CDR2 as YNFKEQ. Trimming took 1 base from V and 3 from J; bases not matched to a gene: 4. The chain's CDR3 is CASSQGGRGHTEAFF. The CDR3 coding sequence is TGTGCCAGCAGCCAAGGCGGCAGGGGGCACACTGAAGCTTTCTTT.